This TCR beta chain derives from a study of T cells after yellow fever vaccination. Overall study: Fractions of low cell number were prepared using SMART-Seq v4 Ultra Low Input. General observations from the study: Most primary-vaccination clones reappeared after the booster (about 97% CD4, roughly 88% CD8).

About this clonotype itself: Its antigen is undetermined.

TCRdb ran MiXCR on the 5' RACE reads and lists one entry per CDR3 protein. The table shows 200,000 to 300,000 distinct CDR3 sequences, with roughly 6.8% occurring only once. The CDR3 is 12 residues long. Germline V gives CDR1 SGHAT, CDR2 FQNNGV. Trimming shortened V by 0 bases and J by 5 bases, and 4 bases separated the two germline ends. The specimen comprised CD4+ T cells sorted from PBMCs, sampled on the day of the yellow fever booster vaccination. The gene calls are TRBV11-2 and TRBJ1-1; D is unresolved. The clonotype originates from a man in his thirties or forties who received the YFV17D yellow fever vaccine. CDR3 protein: CASSLDRTEAFF. CDR3 bases: TGTGCCAGCAGCTTAGACAGGACTGAAGCTTTCTTT.